Below, 32 T cell receptor beta chains from the same sample are listed, as sequenced in a study of radiation and T cells in renal cell carcinoma. The sample's treatment: treatment-naive control, cytoreductive nephrectomy. Sequencing used immunoSEQ multiplex PCR; TCRdb keeps in-frame clones, though not all of them. Of some 14,000 clones in the sample, roughly 50% were seen once. Source: tumor tissue, taken from a patient whose treatment was nephrectomy without radiotherapy. The receptors stem from a man aged 45 to 65 with renal cell carcinoma.

This clone was observed a handful of times. The rearrangement uses TRBV11-1 and TRBJ1-1; D is undetermined. V shed 4 bases and J shed 12 bases, with 15 bases lying between them. CDR3 size: 12 residues. CDR1 is SGHAT and CDR2 is FQDESV in the germline V gene (reference sequence). Here the CDR3 DNA reads TGTGCCAGCAGCTCATCGCTCCTAGAATCTTTCTTT. Amino acid sequence: CASSSSLLESFF.

The chain employs TRBV4-1 and TRBJ2-1; D not resolved. Trimming removed 3 bases at V and 5 bases at J, with 17 bases between. CDR1 is MGHRA and CDR2 is YSYEKL in the germline V gene. The CDR3 loop spans 16 amino acids. The CDR3 DNA reads as TGCGCCAGCAGCCATGCAGACGGGCCTGTAGACAATGAGCAGTTCTTC. Translated: CASSHADGPVDNEQFF.

The rearrangement uses TRBV6-4 and TRBJ1-1; D remains ambiguous. V shed 5 bases and J shed 0 bases, with 7 bases lying between them. CDR1 is MRHNA, CDR2 SNTAGT, per germline. The CDR3 contains 13 residues. The CDR3 protein is CASSTSVNTEAFF. Written as DNA, the CDR3 is TGTGCCAGCAGTACATCCGTGAACACTGAAGCTTTCTTT.

This clone occurred a few times. The chain has TRBV15 and TRBJ1-1, with TRBD1 identical over 7 bases. Germline V gives CDR1 LNHNV, CDR2 YYDKDF (reference sequence). The CDR3 runs to 12 residues. The junction had 1 base not matched to a gene; V was cut back by 4 bases and J by 5 bases. The CDR3 region is CATSTGGTEAFF. Here the CDR3 DNA reads TGTGCCACCAGCACAGGGGGGACTGAAGCTTTCTTT.

This clone was seen repeatedly, ten times or more. This chain connects TRBV7-2 to TRBJ2-1; the D gene is possibly TRBD2 (6 bases). The CDR3 extends over 13 amino acids. The germline V gene encodes CDR1 SGHTA and CDR2 FQGNSA. Trimming removed 5 bases at V and 8 bases at J, with 13 bases between. The DNA of the CDR3 is TGTGCCAGCAGCCAGAGACTAGTAGATGAGCAGTTCTTC. It specifies CASSQRLVDEQFF. Looking up the rest from reference TRBV7-2 and TRBJ2-1 gives the full variable domain: GAGVSQSPSNKVTEKGKDVELRCDPISGHTALYWYRQSLGQGLEFLIYFQGNSAPDKSGLPSDRFSAERTGGSVSTLTIQRTQQEDSAVYLCASSQRLVDEQFFGPGTRLTVL.

The genes are TRBV29-1 and TRBJ2-1, with D perhaps matching TRBD1 (5 bases). CDR1 is SQVTM, CDR2 ANQGSEA, per germline. Trimming shortened V by 4 bases and J by 8 bases, and 15 bases separated the two germline ends. This CDR3 is built from 13 residues. DNA for the CDR3: TGCAGCGTTGTTCAGCAGGGTAAAGATGAGCAGTTCTTC. Translated: CSVVQQGKDEQFF.

The table lists this clone with a few counts. The chain is built from TRBV9 and TRBJ1-2; 8 bases map to TRBD1. J lost 4 bases, V lost 0 bases, and 5 bases had no gene match. Germline CDR1 and CDR2: SGDLS and YYNGEE. The CDR3 is made up of 15 amino acids. The CDR3 region is CASSVGTGLGYGYTF. The CDR3 DNA follows: TGTGCCAGCAGCGTAGGGACAGGGCTAGGCTATGGCTACACCTTC.

The V and J genes are TRBV18 and TRBJ2-4; D might be TRBD2 (5 bases). This CDR3 spans 11 amino acids. The germline CDR1 and CDR2 sequences are KGHSH and LQKENI. The V end was cut by 4 bases, the J end by 15 bases, with 13 bases between. The CDR3 here is CASSRGPMSYF. The CDR3 DNA reads as TGTGCCAGCTCACGAGGGCCGATGTCGTACTTC.

The gene calls are TRBV19 and TRBJ1-2; D perhaps matches TRBD1 (6 bases). The ends were cut back, 2 bases at V and 2 bases at J, with 9 bases in the middle. Germline assignment: CDR1 LNHDA and CDR2 SQIVND (reference sequence). The CDR3 totals 14 residues. This chain's CDR3 is CASSITGMNYGYTF. In nucleotides, the CDR3 is TGTGCCAGTAGTATAACAGGGATGAACTATGGCTACACCTTC.

This clone showed up just a few times. The chain is built from TRBV4-3 and TRBJ1-6; D perhaps matches TRBD1 (5 bases). V lost 0 bases and J lost 7, with 13 bases in between. The CDR3 totals 16 residues. CDR1 is LGHNA and CDR2 is YSLEER in the germline V gene. The CDR3 spells CASSQDRGNLNSPLHF. In DNA, the CDR3 is TGCGCCAGCAGCCAAGATAGGGGCAATCTGAATTCACCCCTCCACTTT.

The chain recombines TRBV18 with TRBJ2-6; D uncertain. The CDR3 spans 16 residues. From germline, CDR1 is KGHSH and CDR2 LQKENI. Trimming stripped 2 bases from V and 0 bases from J, with 8 bases between. The CDR3 loop is CASSPASFSGANVLTF. The CDR3 region has the DNA TGTGCCAGCTCACCAGCCAGCTTCTCTGGGGCCAACGTCCTGACTTTC.

The genes are TRBV9 and TRBJ2-3; D might be TRBD1 or TRBD2, each matching 5 bases. V lost 0 bases and J 4 bases, leaving 15 bases between the germline ends. Germline V CDR1 and CDR2: SGDLS, YYNGEE. The CDR3 totals 16 residues. The CDR3 region is CASSVDLGVGADTQYF. CDR3 sequence (DNA): TGTGCCAGCAGCGTAGATTTGGGGGTCGGCGCAGATACGCAGTATTTT.

This clone was observed a handful of times. The chain has TRBV7-2 and TRBJ1-5; the D is unclear. CDR1 is SGHTA, CDR2 FQGNSA, per germline. Trimming stripped 1 base from V and 5 bases from J, with 6 bases between. The CDR3 is made up of 13 amino acids. The CDR3 protein is CASSLEVDQPQHF. The CDR3 nucleotides are TGTGCCAGCAGCTTAGAGGTTGATCAGCCCCAGCATTTT.

The chain uses TRBV15 and TRBJ2-4; 11 bases are a match to TRBD1. The V segment lost 5 bases and the J segment 3 bases; nucleotides outside the gene matches: 9. The germline gives CDR1 LNHNV, CDR2 YYDKDF (reference sequence). The CDR3 loop spans 17 amino acids. The CDR3 bases are TGTGCCACCAGCGTCAGGCGGGGGACAGGGGGCAAAAACATTCAGTACTTC. As protein: CATSVRRGTGGKNIQYF.

This clone was seen a few times. This chain uses TRBV30 with TRBJ2-7, with 9 bases matching TRBD1. The germline V gene encodes CDR1 GTSNPN and CDR2 SVGIG (reference sequence). The ends lost 3 bases at V and 5 bases at J; junction bases unmatched: 8. CDR3 length equals 14 residues. Here the CDR3 reads CAWSTGTGNHEQYF. The CDR3 region has the DNA TGTGCCTGGAGCACCGGGACAGGGAACCACGAGCAGTACTTC.

J is TRBJ1-2 and V is TRBV2, with a tentative D call TRBD1 (5 bases). The germline V and J ends were trimmed by 7 bases and 0 bases, with 15 bases remaining between them. The CDR3 length is 15 residues. CDR1 and CDR2 (germline): SNHLY, FYNNEI. The CDR3 DNA reads TGTGCCAGCATCGAACGACAGAACCCTAACTATGGCTACACCTTC. Amino acid sequence: CASIERQNPNYGYTF.

The gene calls are TRBV6-5 and TRBJ1-1; maybe TRBD1 (5 bases). Between the trimmed V and J ends, which lost 6 bases and 1 base, there was a span of 12 bases. Germline V gives CDR1 MNHEY, CDR2 SVGAGI. This CDR3 spans 14 amino acids. CDR3 DNA: TGTGCCAGCAGGCCGGGACCGACGAACACTGAAGCTTTCTTT. This translates into CASRPGPTNTEAFF.

By its share, this clone is medium-sized. The rearrangement joins TRBV5-1 to TRBJ1-4; TRBD1 might be the D (5 bases). V lost 0 bases and J 7 bases, leaving 13 bases between the germline ends. Looked up from germline, CDR1 is SGHRS and CDR2 is YFSETQ. CDR3 size: 15 residues. CDR3 region: CASSLEGMKGEKLFF. The CDR3 region has the DNA TGCGCCAGCAGCTTGGAGGGGATGAAGGGTGAAAAACTGTTTTTT.

The chain joins TRBV9 to TRBJ2-1; D call uncertain. Trimming removed 4 bases at V and 6 bases at J, with 14 bases between. Germline V gene data show CDR1 as SGDLS and CDR2 as YYNGEE. The CDR3 covers 14 residues. CDR3 residues: CASSPSPGSNEQFF. In DNA, the CDR3 is TGTGCCAGCAGCCCCTCCCCCGGGTCCAATGAGCAGTTCTTC.

The chain recombines TRBV7-9 with TRBJ2-5, with a weak D call TRBD1 (5 bases). Germline lookup yields CDR1 SEHNR and CDR2 FQNEAQ (reference sequence). The CDR3 has 14 amino acids. V gave up 5 bases and J gave up 1 base, with 11 bases separating them. CDR3 amino acids: CASSDDRRQETQYF. The CDR3 DNA reads as TGTGCCAGCAGCGACGACAGACGCCAAGAGACCCAGTACTTC. Complete variable domain (other parts from reference TRBV7-9 and TRBJ2-5): DTGVSQNPRHKITKRGQNVTFRCDPISEHNRLYWYRQTLGQGPEFLTYFQNEAQLEKSRLLSDRFSAERPKGSFSTLEIQRTEQGDSAMYLCASSDDRRQETQYFGPGTRLLVL.

This clone is medium-sized by share. This chain links TRBV4-2 with TRBJ2-7; D might be TRBD2 (6 bases). The CDR3 consists of 13 residues. Germline V CDR1 and CDR2: LGHNA, YNFKEQ. V was clipped by 3 bases and J by 4 bases, with 10 bases between them. The DNA of the CDR3 is TGTGCCAGCAGCCAGGGACTTTCGTACGAGCAGTACTTC. This encodes CASSQGLSYEQYF.

V gene TRBV5-4 combines with J gene TRBJ2-2, with 8 bases aligning to TRBD1. In germline, CDR1 is SGHNT, CDR2 YYREEE (reference sequence). V lost 3 bases to trimming and J lost 0 bases; unmatched junction nucleotides: 1. This CDR3 spans 15 amino acids. The CDR3 sequence is CASSSGQANTGELFF. The DNA for the CDR3 is TGTGCCAGCAGCTCGGGACAGGCGAACACCGGGGAGCTGTTTTTT.

The V and J genes are TRBV27 and TRBJ2-5; no reliable D call. The germline V gene has CDR1 MNHEY and CDR2 SMNVEV (reference sequence). V lost 6 bases to trimming and J lost 5 bases, with 25 bases between them. The CDR3 covers 17 residues. Written as DNA, the CDR3 is TGTGCCAGCAGATCCCTTAACAGACTCTCTCCGACGGAGACCCAGTACTTC. Translation gives CASRSLNRLSPTETQYF.

The chain recombines TRBV6-1 with TRBJ1-2; 7 bases agree with TRBD1. After removal of 5 bases from V and 8 bases from J, the junction contained 8 bases not matched to a gene. The germline V gene has CDR1 MNHNS and CDR2 SASEGT. The CDR3 length is 13 residues. CDR3 bases: TGTGCCAGCAGTCGCCGGACAGGCCACGGCTACACCTTC. This gives the protein CASSRRTGHGYTF.

This rearrangement joins TRBV15 to TRBJ1-3; 7 bases map to TRBD1. The CDR3 has 13 amino acids. After removal of 4 bases from V and 4 bases from J, the junction contained 1 base not matched to a gene. CDR1 LNHNV and CDR2 YYDKDF come from the germline V gene (reference sequence). This chain's CDR3 is CATSTDRGNTIYF. In DNA, the CDR3 is TGTGCCACCAGCACGGACAGGGGAAACACCATATATTTT.

The rearrangement links TRBV7-9 to TRBJ1-4, with D hard to call. Germline V lookup: CDR1 SEHNR, CDR2 FQNEAQ (reference sequence). Trimming left V 1 base short and J 0 bases short, with 12 bases between. This CDR3 is 17 amino acids long. The CDR3 is CASSLELGLATNEKLFF. The CDR3 DNA sequence: TGTGCCAGCAGCTTAGAATTGGGGTTAGCAACTAATGAAAAACTGTTTTTT.

In this sample, this clone is medium-sized. The chain links TRBV20-1 to TRBJ2-7, with D possibly matching TRBD2 (6 bases). Trimming pared 7 bases from V and 6 bases from J, leaving 13 bases between. Germline values: CDR1 DFQATT, CDR2 SNEGSKA (reference sequence). CDR3 size: 11 residues. CDR3 sequence: CSGRESSEQYF. The CDR3 DNA reads TGCAGTGGACGGGAGAGTAGCGAGCAGTACTTC.

In DNA, the CDR3 is TGTGCCAGCAGGGGCCTGTTTGGCAATCAGCCCCAGCATTTT. Translation gives CASRGLFGNQPQHF. The chain employs TRBV28 and TRBJ1-5; D is uncertain. Germline CDR1 and CDR2: MDHEN and SYDVKM. This CDR3 contains 14 residues. The ends were cut back, 6 bases at V and 2 bases at J, with 11 bases in the middle.

This clone was observed a handful of times. The chain carries TRBV4-1 and TRBJ1-1, with 7 bases identical to TRBD1. Germline CDR1 MGHRA, CDR2 YSYEKL. J gave up 4 bases and V 1 base, and 3 bases lay outside the gene matches. This CDR3 is 14 amino acids long. The CDR3 loop is CASSQAWDSTEAFF. CDR3 nucleotide sequence: TGCGCCAGCAGCCAAGCTTGGGACAGCACTGAAGCTTTCTTT.

The chain employs TRBV9 and TRBJ1-5, with D possibly being TRBD1 (5 bases). Germline V gives CDR1 SGDLS, CDR2 YYNGEE. V was clipped by 5 bases and J by 4 bases, with 10 bases between them. The length of the CDR3 is 13 residues. CDR3 sequence reads: CASSGGLNQPQHF. The CDR3 bases are TGTGCCAGCAGTGGGGGGTTAAATCAGCCCCAGCATTTT.

The chain links TRBV29-1 to TRBJ2-7; no reliable D call. CDR3 size: 11 residues. Trimming pared 3 bases from V and 7 bases from J, leaving 10 bases between. CDR1 SQVTM and CDR2 ANQGSEA come from the germline V gene. CDR3 coding DNA: TGCAGCGTTGATGATCTTAAGGAGCAGTACTTC. Its translation is CSVDDLKEQYF.

This clone was picked up a small number of times. The chain recombines TRBV12-5 with TRBJ2-6; 8 nucleotides match TRBD1. V trimming: 3 bases; J trimming: 3 bases; junction bases outside the gene matches: 4. The length of the CDR3 is 16 residues. In germline, CDR1 is LGHNT, CDR2 FRNRAP. The CDR3 DNA reads TGTGCTAGTGGTTTACTAACAGGGGGTGGGGCCAACGTCCTGACTTTC. Its translation is CASGLLTGGGANVLTF.